The 8 T cell receptor beta chains below were found in one sample sequenced in a study of T cell changes during pregnancy in multiple sclerosis. The table came from immunoSEQ multiplex PCR; TCRdb's copy has only in-frame clones and leaves some out. Of around 21,000 clones in the sample, roughly 91% were seen once. This material consisted of CD8+ T cells from peripheral blood mononuclear cells, taken in the first trimester of pregnancy. The receptor set was obtained from a female donor with multiple sclerosis, enrolled in a pregnancy study.

V is TRBV27 and J is TRBJ2-7; 10 nucleotides match TRBD1. Looked up from germline, CDR1 is MNHEY and CDR2 is SMNVEV (reference sequence). V shed 3 bases and J 0 bases; nucleotides not matched to a gene: 2. CDR3 length equals 15 residues. The CDR3 reads CASSLGQGLSYEQYF. The CDR3 coding sequence is TGTGCCAGCAGTTTGGGACAGGGGCTCTCCTACGAGCAGTACTTC.

The rearrangement uses TRBV21-1 and TRBJ1-5; TRBD1, the table's D call, was not compared with the DNA. TRBV21-1 corresponds to a pseudogene. CDR3 length: 15 amino acids. CDR3 nucleotide sequence: TGTGCCAGGGACCAAAGACAGGGTCCTCGGAGGCCCCAGCATTTT. This gives the protein CARDQRQGPRRPQHF.

The rearrangement uses TRBV10-2 and TRBJ2-7; tentative D call: TRBD2 (8 bases). Trimming left V 7 bases short and J 1 base short, with 20 bases between. The CDR3 sequence is 16 residues long. The germline CDR1 and CDR2 sequences are WSHSY and SAAADI. The CDR3 region is CASTKGASGLSYEQYF. The CDR3 DNA reads TGCGCCAGCACCAAGGGGGCTAGCGGGCTTTCCTACGAGCAGTACTTC.

The chain links TRBV5-8 to TRBJ1-5, with a weak D call TRBD1 (5 bases). The CDR3 length is 16 residues. Germline CDR1 is SGHTS and CDR2 is YDEGEE. Trimming pared 1 base from V and 2 bases from J, leaving 13 bases between. The CDR3, as DNA: TGTGCCAGCAGCTTGCCGCGGGGGGTAGGCAATCAGCCCCAGCATTTT. Encoded protein: CASSLPRGVGNQPQHF.

This sequence joins TRBV5-4 and TRBJ2-7; 7 nucleotides agree with TRBD2. J was trimmed by 2 bases and V by 4 bases; bases with no gene match: 9. There are 15 residues in the CDR3. Germline values: CDR1 SGHNT, CDR2 YYREEE (reference sequence). The CDR3 nucleotides are TGTGCCAGCAGCCCCACGAGCGGGGCAGCCTACGAGCAGTACTTC. It yields the protein CASSPTSGAAYEQYF. The full variable domain, completed using reference TRBV5-4 and TRBJ2-7, is ETGVTQSPTHLIKTRGQQVTLRCSSQSGHNTVSWYQQALGQGPQFIFQYYREEENGRGNFPPRFSGLQFPNYSSELNVNALELDDSALYLCASSPTSGAAYEQYFGPGTRLTVT.

The V gene is TRBV29-1, the J gene TRBJ2-1; D uncertain. This CDR3 spans 16 amino acids. Germline V gene sequence: CDR1 SQVTM, CDR2 ANQGSEA. Trimming left V 0 bases short and J 3 bases short, with 15 bases between. The CDR3 region is CSVEDPKRFGYNEQFF. The CDR3 nucleotides are TGCAGCGTTGAAGACCCGAAAAGATTCGGCTACAATGAGCAGTTCTTC.

The chain employs TRBV2 and TRBJ2-7; 7 nucleotides match TRBD2. The CDR3 has 14 amino acids. The ends lost 6 bases at V and 0 bases at J; junction bases unmatched: 5. Germline values: CDR1 SNHLY, CDR2 FYNNEI. Written as DNA, the CDR3 is TGTGCCAGCAGGTCCGGGACTAACTCCTACGAGCAGTACTTC. It translates to CASRSGTNSYEQYF.

V and J are TRBV10-3 and TRBJ2-2, with TRBD1 as a possible D gene (6 bases). V lost 6 bases and J 5 bases, leaving 16 bases between the germline ends. The germline gives CDR1 ENHRY, CDR2 SYGVKD. This CDR3 has 15 amino acids. CDR3 coding DNA: TGTGCCATCAGAGGCATACAGGGTTTAACCGGGGAGCTGTTTTTT. It codes for CAIRGIQGLTGELFF.